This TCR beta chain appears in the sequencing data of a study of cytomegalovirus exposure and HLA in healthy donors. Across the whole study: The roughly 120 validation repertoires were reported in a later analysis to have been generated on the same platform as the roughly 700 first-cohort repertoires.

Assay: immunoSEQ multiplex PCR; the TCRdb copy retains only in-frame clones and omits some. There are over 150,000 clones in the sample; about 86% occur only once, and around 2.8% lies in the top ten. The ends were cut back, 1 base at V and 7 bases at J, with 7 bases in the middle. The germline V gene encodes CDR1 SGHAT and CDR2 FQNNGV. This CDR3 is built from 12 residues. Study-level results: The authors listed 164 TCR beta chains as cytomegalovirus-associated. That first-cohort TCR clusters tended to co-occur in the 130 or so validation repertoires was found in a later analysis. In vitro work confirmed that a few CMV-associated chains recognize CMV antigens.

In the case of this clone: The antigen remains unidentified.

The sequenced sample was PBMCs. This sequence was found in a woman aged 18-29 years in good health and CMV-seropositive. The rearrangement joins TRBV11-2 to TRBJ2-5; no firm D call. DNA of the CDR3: TGTGCCAGCAGCTTAGGTCTCCGGACCCAGTACTTC. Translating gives CASSLGLRTQYF.